Below are 20 T cell receptor beta chains sequenced from a single sample in a study of vaccination effects on CD4 cells after COVID-19. The data were produced by immunoSEQ multiplex PCR, yet TCRdb's version contains in-frame clones alone and is incomplete. In the table there are 20,000 to 25,000 clones, 70% to 80% of which are singletons. These receptors have no known antigen. Antigen-specific CD4+ T cells were first expanded with viral peptide pools by the ViraFEST assay and only then sequenced. Investigators separated out CD4+ T cells once 10 days of culture had passed. The person was diagnosed with PCR-confirmed SARS-CoV-2 infection between March and December 2020. Specimen: CD4+ T cells from PBMCs cultured with a peptide pool, collected before COVID-19 vaccination. These receptor sequences come from a human donor who had a prior SARS-CoV-2 infection.

The chain combines TRBV19 with TRBJ2-1; perhaps TRBD2 as D (5 bases). Per germline, CDR1 LNHDA and CDR2 SQIVND (reference sequence). The V and J ends lost 3 bases and 1 base respectively, with 7 bases between them. The CDR3 totals 14 residues. The CDR3 DNA sequence: TGTGCCAGTAGTATCGGGGATTCCTACAATGAGCAGTTCTTC. It translates to CASSIGDSYNEQFF.

This rearrangement joins TRBV6-6 to TRBJ1-2; D not certain. This CDR3 is built from 11 residues. In germline, CDR1 is MNHNY, CDR2 SVGAGI (reference sequence). Between the trimmed V and J ends, which lost 10 bases and 7 bases, there was a span of 13 bases. The CDR3: CAIPGGAGYTF. For the CDR3, the DNA is TGTGCCATACCGGGAGGTGCTGGCTACACCTTC.

The V gene is TRBV2, the J gene TRBJ2-1; TRBD1 might be the D (6 bases). V was shortened by 5 bases and J by 3 bases, with 11 bases between the two germline ends. The CDR3 extends over 14 amino acids. Germline values: CDR1 SNHLY, CDR2 FYNNEI. The DNA of the CDR3 is TGTGCCAGCAGTAAAACAGGGTACTACAATGAGCAGTTCTTC. This codes for CASSKTGYYNEQFF. The full variable domain, its missing parts supplied by reference TRBV2 and TRBJ2-1, is EPEVTQTPSHQVTQMGQEVILRCVPISNHLYFYWYRQILGQKVEFLVSFYNNEISEKSEIFDDQFSVERPDGSNFTLKIRSTKLEDSAMYFCASSKTGYYNEQFFGPGTRLTVL.

The chain recombines TRBV11-2 with TRBJ1-6; D is possibly TRBD1 (5 bases). V was shortened by 5 bases and J by 8 bases, with 25 bases between the two germline ends. CDR1 is SGHAT and CDR2 is FQNNGV in the germline V gene. The CDR3 is 18 residues long. The CDR3 is CASSPTTDRGYMHSPLHF. As DNA, the CDR3 is TGTGCCAGCAGCCCGACCACTGACAGAGGGTATATGCATTCACCCCTCCACTTT.

This chain links TRBV7-2 with TRBJ2-5; 9 bases are shared with TRBD2. This CDR3 is 14 amino acids long. V gave up 6 bases and J gave up 3 bases; unmatched junction bases: 5. CDR1 is SGHTA and CDR2 is FQGNSA in the germline V gene. The CDR3 DNA follows: TGTGCCAGCAGTTTTAGCGGGGGAAAAGAGACCCAGTACTTC. Its translation: CASSFSGGKETQYF.

The chain combines TRBV30 with TRBJ2-5; no clear D. V shed 1 base and J shed 0 bases, with 6 bases lying between them. The germline CDR1 and CDR2 sequences are GTSNPN and SVGIG (reference sequence). The CDR3 is 13 amino acids. This CDR3 reads CAWSETNQETQYF. The CDR3 DNA sequence: TGTGCCTGGAGTGAGACAAACCAAGAGACCCAGTACTTC.

This sequence joins TRBV7-8 and TRBJ2-5; 9 nucleotides line up with TRBD2. The V and J ends lost 0 bases and 2 bases, in that order; junction bases with no gene match: 1. Germline V gene data show CDR1 as SGHVS and CDR2 as FQNEAQ. The length of the CDR3 is 15 residues. Here the CDR3 DNA reads TGTGCCAGCAGCTTAGCAAGCGGGGGGCAAGAGACCCAGTACTTC. This gives the protein CASSLASGGQETQYF.

J is TRBJ2-7 and V is TRBV7-8; D gene unclear. The CDR3 has 13 amino acids. V dropped 5 bases and J dropped 0 bases, with 8 bases sitting between them. Germline V gene lookup returns CDR1 SGHVS and CDR2 FQNEAQ. CDR3 in DNA: TGTGCCAGCAGCAGACACTTCTCCTACGAGCAGTACTTC. Translated: CASSRHFSYEQYF.

This clone has just one count. J is TRBJ2-7 and V is TRBV3-1 (or the pseudogene TRBV3-2); tentatively, D is TRBD1 (5 bases). V was pared by 1 base and J by 4 bases, with 17 bases between. The CDR3 runs 16 residues. Germline CDR1 and CDR2: LGHDT and YNNKEL (reference sequence). CDR3: CASSQVAWGSMYEQYF. Here the CDR3 DNA reads TGTGCCAGCAGCCAAGTTGCATGGGGCAGTATGTACGAGCAGTACTTC.

The rearrangement links TRBV5-1 to TRBJ2-5; D may correspond to TRBD1 or TRBD2 (5 bases each). Trimming removed 4 bases from V and 5 bases from J, with 18 bases in between. This CDR3 has 15 residues. Per germline, CDR1 SGHRS and CDR2 YFSETQ. DNA of the CDR3: TGCGCCAGCAGCCCGGTCCCGGGACCGGGGGAGACCCAGTACTTC. Amino acids: CASSPVPGPGETQYF.

The chain is built from TRBV5-1 and TRBJ2-7, with 7 bases matching TRBD2. Germline lookup yields CDR1 SGHRS and CDR2 YFSETQ. The ends lost 0 bases at V and 0 bases at J; junction bases unmatched: 3. This CDR3 contains 15 residues. The CDR3 nucleotides read TGCGCCAGCAGCTTGGAAGCGGGGTCCTCCTACGAGCAGTACTTC. Translation: CASSLEAGSSYEQYF.

The chain is built from TRBV24-1 and TRBJ1-2; no reliable D call. V was cut by 4 bases and J by 3 bases, with 5 bases left in between. This CDR3 is built from 12 residues. CDR1 is KGHDR and CDR2 is SFDVKD in the germline V gene. DNA for the CDR3: TGTGCCACCAGTGAGGGGTACTATGGCTACACCTTC. This encodes CATSEGYYGYTF.

The rearrangement uses TRBV9 and TRBJ2-5; TRBD2 agrees at 8 bases. From germline, CDR1 is SGDLS and CDR2 YYNGEE. The CDR3 spans 14 residues. J lost 2 bases, V lost 3 bases, and 3 bases had no gene match. CDR3 amino acids: CASSGGLAQETQYF. The CDR3, as DNA: TGTGCCAGCAGCGGAGGACTAGCACAAGAGACCCAGTACTTC.

This clone appeared a few times. The chain couples TRBV5-1 to TRBJ2-6; D remains ambiguous. V shed 4 bases and J shed 0 bases, with 11 bases lying between them. Germline V CDR1 and CDR2: SGHRS, YFSETQ. This CDR3 is built from 16 residues. The CDR3 DNA follows: TGCGCCAGCAGCCCGATAATAGCCTCTGGGGCCAACGTCCTGACTTTC. It specifies CASSPIIASGANVLTF.

The chain couples TRBV19 to TRBJ1-1, with no clear D. V was cut by 5 bases and J by 2 bases, with 15 bases left in between. The CDR3 sequence is 15 residues long. CDR1 and CDR2 (germline): LNHDA, SQIVND (reference sequence). In DNA form, the CDR3 reads TGTGCCAGTAGTCCATCCCGCCCGGGCAACACTGAAGCTTTCTTT. It translates to CASSPSRPGNTEAFF.

Only a few counts were recorded for this clone. V usage is TRBV5-6 and J usage is TRBJ1-6; D might be TRBD1 (5 bases). CDR3 length equals 13 residues. The germline CDR1 and CDR2 sequences are SGHDT and YYEEEE. V lost 3 bases to trimming and J lost 11 bases, with 12 bases between them. The CDR3 DNA reads TGTGCCAGCAGCTGGGAGCTGGGGGCACCCCTCCACTTT. This gives the protein CASSWELGAPLHF.

The chain recombines TRBV2 with TRBJ2-5; TRBD1 aligns across 7 bases. Germline loops: CDR1 SNHLY, CDR2 FYNNEI. Trimming took 3 bases from V and 2 from J; bases not matched to a gene: 6. CDR3 length equals 15 residues. The CDR3 is CASSEGQTPQETQYF. In DNA, the CDR3 is TGTGCCAGCAGTGAGGGACAGACCCCTCAAGAGACCCAGTACTTC.

The sample holds one count of this clone. The gene calls are TRBV10-3 and TRBJ1-6; D perhaps matches TRBD1 (5 bases). Trimming removed 6 bases from V and 3 bases from J, with 15 bases in between. CDR1 and CDR2 (germline): ENHRY, SYGVKD. The CDR3 length is 16 residues. CDR3 nucleotides: TGTGCCATCAGATCCGATCAGGGAAACTATAATTCACCCCTCCACTTT. This codes for CAIRSDQGNYNSPLHF.

The chain joins TRBV15 to TRBJ2-1; TRBD2 matches 15 bases. Germline V gene sequence: CDR1 LNHNV, CDR2 YYDKDF (reference sequence). The CDR3 consists of 19 residues. Trimming at V came to 2 bases and at J to 3 bases, leaving 8 bases not matched to a gene. In DNA, the CDR3 is TGTGCCACCAGCAGACTCCGGACTAGCGGGAGGGGTAGCTACAATGAGCAGTTCTTC. This codes for CATSRLRTSGRGSYNEQFF.

J is TRBJ2-3 and V is TRBV5-8; possibly TRBD1 for D (5 bases). The CDR3 is 17 amino acids. Germline lookup yields CDR1 SGHTS and CDR2 YDEGEE. V was pared by 0 bases and J by 4 bases, with 18 bases between. CDR3 sequence: CASSLEPGGRDPDTQYF. CDR3 sequence (DNA): TGTGCCAGCAGCTTGGAGCCCGGCGGCAGGGATCCAGATACGCAGTATTTT.